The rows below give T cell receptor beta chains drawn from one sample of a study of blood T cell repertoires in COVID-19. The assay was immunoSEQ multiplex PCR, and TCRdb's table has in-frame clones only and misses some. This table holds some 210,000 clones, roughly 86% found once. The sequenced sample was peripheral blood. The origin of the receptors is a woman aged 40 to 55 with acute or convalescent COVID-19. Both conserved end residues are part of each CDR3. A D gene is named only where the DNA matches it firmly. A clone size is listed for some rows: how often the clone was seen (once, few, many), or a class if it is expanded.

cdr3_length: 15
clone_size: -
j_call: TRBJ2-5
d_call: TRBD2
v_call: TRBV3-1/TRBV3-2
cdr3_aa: CASSLRTSGGETQYF
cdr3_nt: TGTGCCAGCAGCCTACGGACTAGCGGCGGGGAGACCCAGTACTTC

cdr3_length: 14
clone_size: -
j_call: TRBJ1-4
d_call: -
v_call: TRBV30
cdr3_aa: CAWSGWDWREKLFF
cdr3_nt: TGTGCCTGGAGTGGATGGGACTGGAGGGAAAAACTGTTTTTT

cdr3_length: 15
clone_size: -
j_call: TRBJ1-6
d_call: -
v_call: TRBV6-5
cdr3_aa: CASSTDSSYNSPLHF
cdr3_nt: TGTGCCAGCTCCACAGACAGCTCCTATAATTCACCCCTCCACTTT

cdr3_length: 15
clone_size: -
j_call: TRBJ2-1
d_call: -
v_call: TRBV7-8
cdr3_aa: CASSDPKLASNEQFF
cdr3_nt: TGTGCCAGCAGCGACCCAAAGCTAGCGTCCAATGAGCAGTTCTTC

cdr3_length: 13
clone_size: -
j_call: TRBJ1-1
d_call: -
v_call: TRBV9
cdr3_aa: CASSVVRGTEAFF
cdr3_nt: TGTGCCAGCAGCGTAGTTCGAGGTACTGAAGCTTTCTTT

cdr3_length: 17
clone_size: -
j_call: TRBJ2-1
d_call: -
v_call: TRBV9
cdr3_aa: CASSITSGTSTYNEQFF
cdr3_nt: TGTGCCAGCAGCATTACCTCCGGGACTTCAACCTACAATGAGCAGTTCTTC

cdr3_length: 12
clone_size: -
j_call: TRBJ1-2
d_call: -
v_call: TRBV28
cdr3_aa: CASSPDGGGYTF
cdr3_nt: TGTGCCAGCAGCCCTGATGGCGGGGGCTACACCTTC

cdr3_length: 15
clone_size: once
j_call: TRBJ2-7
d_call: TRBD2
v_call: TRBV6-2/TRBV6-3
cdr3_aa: CASSGLASGSYEQYF
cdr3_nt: TGTGCCAGCAGTGGACTAGCAAGCGGTTCCTACGAGCAGTACTTC

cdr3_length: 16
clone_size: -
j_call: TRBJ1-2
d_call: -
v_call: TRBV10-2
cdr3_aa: CASSEILYREEGGYTF
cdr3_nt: TGCGCCAGCAGTGAGATATTGTACAGGGAAGAAGGCGGCTACACCTTC

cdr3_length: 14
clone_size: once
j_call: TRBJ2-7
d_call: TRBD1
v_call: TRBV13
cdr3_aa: CASSFGRGPYEQYF
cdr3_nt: TGTGCCAGCAGCTTTGGCAGGGGGCCCTACGAGCAGTACTTC

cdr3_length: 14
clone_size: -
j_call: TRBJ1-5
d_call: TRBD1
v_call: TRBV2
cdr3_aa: CASSDRQGDQPQHF
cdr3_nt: TGTGCCAGCAGTGACCGACAGGGGGATCAGCCCCAGCATTTT

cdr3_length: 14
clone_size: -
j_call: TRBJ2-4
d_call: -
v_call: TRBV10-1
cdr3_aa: CASSDSLAKNIQYF
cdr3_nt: TGCGCCAGCAGTGACAGTCTAGCCAAAAACATTCAGTACTTC

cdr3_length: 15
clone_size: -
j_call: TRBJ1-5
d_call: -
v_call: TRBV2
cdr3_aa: CASTLQGNSNQPQHF
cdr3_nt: TGTGCCAGCACCCTACAGGGAAATAGCAATCAGCCCCAGCATTTT

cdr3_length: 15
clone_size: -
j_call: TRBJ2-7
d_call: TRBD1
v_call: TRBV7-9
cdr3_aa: CASSTDRGGSYEQYF
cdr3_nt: TGTGCCAGCAGCACCGACAGGGGAGGATCCTACGAGCAGTACTTC

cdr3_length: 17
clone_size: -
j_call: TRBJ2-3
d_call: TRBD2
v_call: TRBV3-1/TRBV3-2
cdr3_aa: CASSQDRSGLGTDTQYF
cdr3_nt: TGTGCCAGCAGCCAAGATCGTTCGGGACTAGGCACAGATACGCAGTATTTT

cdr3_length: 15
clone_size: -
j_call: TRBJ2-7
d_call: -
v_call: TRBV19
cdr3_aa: CASSYSGESSYEQYF
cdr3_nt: TGTGCCAGTAGTTATTCAGGGGAGAGCTCCTACGAGCAGTACTTC

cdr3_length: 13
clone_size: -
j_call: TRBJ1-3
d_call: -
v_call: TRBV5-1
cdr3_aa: CASSLVRDGHTYF
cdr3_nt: TGCGCCAGCAGCTTGGTGCGGGACGGTCATACGTATTTT

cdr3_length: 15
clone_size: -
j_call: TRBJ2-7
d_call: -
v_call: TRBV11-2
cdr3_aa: CASAQTGGKEGEQYF
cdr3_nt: TGTGCCAGCGCCCAGACGGGGGGCAAGGAAGGCGAGCAGTACTTC

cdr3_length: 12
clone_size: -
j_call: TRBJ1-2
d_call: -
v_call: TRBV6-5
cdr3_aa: CASSPEHGGYTF
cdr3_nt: TGTGCCAGCAGTCCAGAACATGGTGGCTACACCTTC

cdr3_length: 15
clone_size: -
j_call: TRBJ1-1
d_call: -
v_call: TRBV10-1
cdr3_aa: CASSEIRSPSAEAFF
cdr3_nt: TGCGCCAGCAGTGAGATTCGATCCCCCTCAGCTGAAGCTTTCTTT

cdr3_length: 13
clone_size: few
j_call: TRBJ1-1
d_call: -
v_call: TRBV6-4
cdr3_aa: CASSGQLNTEAFF
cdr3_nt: TGTGCCAGCAGTGGACAGTTGAACACTGAAGCTTTCTTT

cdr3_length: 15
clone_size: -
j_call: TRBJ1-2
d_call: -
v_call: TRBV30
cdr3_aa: CAWSVPGHSNYGYTF
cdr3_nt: TGTGCCTGGAGTGTCCCGGGACACAGTAACTATGGCTACACCTTC

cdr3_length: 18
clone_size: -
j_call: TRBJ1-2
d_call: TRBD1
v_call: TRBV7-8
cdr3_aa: CASSLTRVLTGENYGYTF
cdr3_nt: TGTGCCAGCAGCTTAACCCGAGTTTTGACAGGGGAAAACTATGGCTACACCTTC

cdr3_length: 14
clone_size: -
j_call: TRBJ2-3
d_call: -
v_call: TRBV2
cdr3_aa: CASSPEGGMDTQYF
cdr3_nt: TGTGCCAGCAGTCCAGAGGGAGGCATGGATACGCAGTATTTT

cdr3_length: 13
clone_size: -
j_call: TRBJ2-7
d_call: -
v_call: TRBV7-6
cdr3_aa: CASSLGERGEQYF
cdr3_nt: TGTGCCAGCAGCTTAGGGGAGAGGGGGGAGCAGTACTTC

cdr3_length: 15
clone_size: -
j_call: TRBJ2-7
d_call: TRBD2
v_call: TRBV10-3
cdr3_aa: CAISESGRVAYEQYF
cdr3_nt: TGTGCCATCAGTGAGTCAGGGAGGGTGGCCTACGAGCAGTACTTC

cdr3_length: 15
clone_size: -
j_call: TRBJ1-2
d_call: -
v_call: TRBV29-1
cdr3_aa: CSVESSKSLGYGYTF
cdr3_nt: TGCAGCGTTGAATCAAGTAAGTCGCTCGGCTATGGCTACACCTTC

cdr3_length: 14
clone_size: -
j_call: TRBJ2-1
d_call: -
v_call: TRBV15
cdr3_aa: CATSGGGSFGEQFF
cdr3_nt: TGTGCCACCAGCGGGGGCGGGAGTTTCGGCGAGCAGTTCTTC

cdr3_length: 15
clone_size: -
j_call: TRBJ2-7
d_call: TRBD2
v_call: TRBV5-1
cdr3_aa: CASSPWGGNSYEQYF
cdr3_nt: TGCGCCAGCAGCCCCTGGGGGGGAAACTCCTACGAGCAGTACTTC

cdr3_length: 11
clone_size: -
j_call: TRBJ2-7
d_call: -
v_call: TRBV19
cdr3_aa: CASSDNYEQYF
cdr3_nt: TGTGCCAGTAGTGACAACTACGAGCAGTACTTC

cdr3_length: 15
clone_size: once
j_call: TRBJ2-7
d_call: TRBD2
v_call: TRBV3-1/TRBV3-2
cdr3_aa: CASSQGLAARYEQYF
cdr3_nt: TGTGCCAGCAGCCAAGGACTAGCGGCCCGCTACGAGCAGTACTTC

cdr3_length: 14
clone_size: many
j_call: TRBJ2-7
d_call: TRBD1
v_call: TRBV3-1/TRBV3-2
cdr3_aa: CASSPWDREYEQYF
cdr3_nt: TGTGCCAGCAGCCCTTGGGACAGGGAATACGAGCAGTACTTC

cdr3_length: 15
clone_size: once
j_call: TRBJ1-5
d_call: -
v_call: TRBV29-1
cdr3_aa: CSVAVGQSFNQPQHF
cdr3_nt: TGCAGCGTTGCGGTGGGACAAAGCTTCAATCAGCCCCAGCATTTT